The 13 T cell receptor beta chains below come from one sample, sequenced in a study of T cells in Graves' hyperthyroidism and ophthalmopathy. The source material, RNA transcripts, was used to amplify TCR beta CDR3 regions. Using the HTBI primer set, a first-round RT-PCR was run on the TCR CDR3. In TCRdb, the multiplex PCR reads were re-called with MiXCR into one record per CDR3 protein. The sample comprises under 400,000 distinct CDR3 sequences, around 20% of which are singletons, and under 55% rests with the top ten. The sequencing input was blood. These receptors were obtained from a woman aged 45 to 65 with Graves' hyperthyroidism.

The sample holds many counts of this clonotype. The CDR3 loop is CASTRNRVKDEQYF. The CDR3 DNA follows: TGTGCCAGCACCCGAAACAGGGTGAAGGACGAGCAGTACTTC. The chain employs TRBV2 and TRBJ2-7; a possible D gene is TRBD1 (6 bases). Germline V gene data show CDR1 as SNHLY and CDR2 as FYNNEI. V was pared by 7 bases and J by 5 bases, with 18 bases between. There are 14 residues in the CDR3.

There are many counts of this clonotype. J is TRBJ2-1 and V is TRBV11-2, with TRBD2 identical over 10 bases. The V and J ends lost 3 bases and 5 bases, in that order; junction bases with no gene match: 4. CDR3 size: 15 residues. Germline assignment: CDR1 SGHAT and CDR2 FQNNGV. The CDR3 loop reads CASSFERGGNNEQFF. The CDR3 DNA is TGTGCCAGCAGCTTTGAGCGGGGGGGTAACAATGAGCAGTTCTTC.

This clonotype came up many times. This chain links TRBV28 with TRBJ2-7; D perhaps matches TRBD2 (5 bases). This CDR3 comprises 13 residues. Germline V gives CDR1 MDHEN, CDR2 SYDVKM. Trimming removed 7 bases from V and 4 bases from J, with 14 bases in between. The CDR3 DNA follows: TGTGCCAGCAACGGGAAAGGGCTTTACGAGCAGTACTTC. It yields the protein CASNGKGLYEQYF.

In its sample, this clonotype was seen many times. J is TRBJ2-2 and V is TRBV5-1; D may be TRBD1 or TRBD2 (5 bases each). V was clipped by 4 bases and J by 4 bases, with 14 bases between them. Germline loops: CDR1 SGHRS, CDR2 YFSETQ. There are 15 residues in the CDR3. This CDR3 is CASSPDPRGTGELFF. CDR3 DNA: TGCGCCAGCAGCCCTGACCCGAGGGGCACCGGGGAGCTGTTTTTT.

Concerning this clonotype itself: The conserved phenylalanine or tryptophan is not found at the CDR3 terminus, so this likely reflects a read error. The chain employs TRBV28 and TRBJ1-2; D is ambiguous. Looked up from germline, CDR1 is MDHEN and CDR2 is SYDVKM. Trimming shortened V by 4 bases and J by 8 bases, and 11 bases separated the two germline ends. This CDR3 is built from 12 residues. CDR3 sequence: CASSSSLPGYTV. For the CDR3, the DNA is TGTGCCAGCAGTTCTAGCCTCCCGGGCTACACCGTC.

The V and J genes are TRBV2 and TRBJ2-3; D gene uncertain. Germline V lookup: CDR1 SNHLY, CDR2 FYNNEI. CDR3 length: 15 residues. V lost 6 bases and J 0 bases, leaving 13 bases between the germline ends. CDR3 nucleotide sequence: TGTGCCAGCAGCCCGTTGATCCCTAGCACAGATACGCAGTATTTT. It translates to CASSPLIPSTDTQYF.

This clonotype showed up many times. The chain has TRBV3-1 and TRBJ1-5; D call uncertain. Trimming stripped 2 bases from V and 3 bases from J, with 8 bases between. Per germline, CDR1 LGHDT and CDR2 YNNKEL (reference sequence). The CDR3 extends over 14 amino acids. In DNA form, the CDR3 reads TGTGCCAGCAGCCAACTCGGGCCCAATCAGCCCCAGCATTTT. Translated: CASSQLGPNQPQHF.

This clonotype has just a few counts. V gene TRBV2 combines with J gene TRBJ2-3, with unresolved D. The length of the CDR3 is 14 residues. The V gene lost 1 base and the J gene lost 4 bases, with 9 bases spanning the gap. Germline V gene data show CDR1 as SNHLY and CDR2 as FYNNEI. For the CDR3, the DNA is TGTGCCAGCAGTGAAGATAGCCCCCCAGATACGCAGTATTTT. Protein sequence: CASSEDSPPDTQYF.

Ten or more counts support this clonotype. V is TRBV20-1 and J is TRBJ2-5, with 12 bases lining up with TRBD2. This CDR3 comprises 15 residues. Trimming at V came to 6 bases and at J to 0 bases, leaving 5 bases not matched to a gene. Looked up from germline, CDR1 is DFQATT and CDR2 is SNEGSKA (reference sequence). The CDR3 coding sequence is TGCAGTGCGACAGGACTAGCGGGGTACCAAGAGACCCAGTACTTC. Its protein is CSATGLAGYQETQYF.

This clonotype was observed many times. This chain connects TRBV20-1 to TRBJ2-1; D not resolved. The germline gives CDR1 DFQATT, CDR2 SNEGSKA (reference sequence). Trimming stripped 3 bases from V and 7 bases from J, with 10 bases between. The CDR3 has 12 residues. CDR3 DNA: TGCAGTGCTAGTCAGACCTTTAATGAGCAGTTCTTC. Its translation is CSASQTFNEQFF.

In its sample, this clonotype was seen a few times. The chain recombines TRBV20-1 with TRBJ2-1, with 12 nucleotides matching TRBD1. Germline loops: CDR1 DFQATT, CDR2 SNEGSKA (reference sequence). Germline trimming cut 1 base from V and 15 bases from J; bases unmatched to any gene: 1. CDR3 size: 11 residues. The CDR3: CSARGDRGLFF. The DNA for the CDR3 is TGCAGTGCTAGAGGGGACAGGGGGCTGTTCTTC.

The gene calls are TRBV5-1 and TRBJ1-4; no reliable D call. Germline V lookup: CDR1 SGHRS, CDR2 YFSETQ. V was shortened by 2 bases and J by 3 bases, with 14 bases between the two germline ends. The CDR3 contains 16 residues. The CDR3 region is CASSFRGGGSNEKLFF. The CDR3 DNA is TGCGCCAGCAGCTTTCGAGGCGGCGGGTCTAATGAAAAACTGTTTTTT. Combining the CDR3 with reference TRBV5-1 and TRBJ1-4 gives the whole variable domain KAGVTQTPRYLIKTRGQQVTLSCSPISGHRSVSWYQQTPGQGLQFLFEYFSETQRNKGNFPGRFSGRQFSNSRSEMNVSTLELGDSALYLCASSFRGGGSNEKLFFGSGTQLSVL.

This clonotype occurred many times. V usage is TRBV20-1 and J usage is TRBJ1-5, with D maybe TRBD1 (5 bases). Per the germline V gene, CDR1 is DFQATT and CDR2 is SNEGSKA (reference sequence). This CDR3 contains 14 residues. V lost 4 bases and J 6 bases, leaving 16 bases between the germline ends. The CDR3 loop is CSATAGGRSQPQHF. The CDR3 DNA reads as TGCAGTGCTACCGCCGGGGGTCGAAGTCAGCCCCAGCATTTT.